Listed below are T cell receptor beta chains from one sample, sequenced in a study of OX40 agonist ivuxolimab in advanced cancers. This table comes from immunoSEQ multiplex PCR, and its TCRdb copy is limited to in-frame clones, with some not included. The sample shows about 66,000 clones, about 91% of them seen only once. The sequencing used CD4+ or CD8+ T cells sorted from blood, collected in a trial of the OX40 agonist ivuxolimab. The receptors derive from an adult with an advanced solid tumor such as melanoma, head and neck, liver or kidney cancer. Both conserved end residues are part of each CDR3. D genes are given only for firm matches. The size of a clone is reported for some rows only, either as once, few or many, or as a class for expanded clones.

J	V	D	size	CDR3	DNA
TRBJ2-7	TRBV10-1	NA	NA	CARPSTGNPYEQYF	TGCGCCAGACCCAGTACAGGGAACCCCTACGAGCAGTACTTC
TRBJ2-7	TRBV19	NA	NA	CASSIRAATYEQYF	TGTGCCAGTAGTATTCGAGCTGCTACCTACGAGCAGTACTTC
TRBJ2-2	TRBV18	TRBD1	once	CASSPRLQGARTGELFF	TGTGCCAGCTCACCACGTTTACAGGGGGCTAGGACCGGGGAGCTGTTTTTT
TRBJ2-2	TRBV2	NA	NA	CASKFRFANTGELFF	TGTGCCAGCAAGTTTAGGTTCGCGAACACCGGGGAGCTGTTTTTT
TRBJ2-1	TRBV27	NA	NA	CASRHPSSRDEQFF	TGTGCCAGCAGGCATCCCTCTAGTCGCGATGAGCAGTTCTTC
TRBJ2-4	TRBV28	TRBD2	NA	CASSVRPGLAGALAKNIQYF	TGTGCCAGCAGTGTACGTCCGGGACTAGCGGGAGCCCTAGCCAAAAACATTCAGTACTTC
TRBJ1-5	TRBV6-5	NA	NA	CASSSYRDGNQPQHF	TGTGCCAGCAGTTCCTACAGGGATGGCAATCAGCCCCAGCATTTT
TRBJ1-1	TRBV10-2	NA	NA	CASQVDTEAFF	TGCGCCAGTCAGGTTGACACTGAAGCTTTCTTT
TRBJ2-7	TRBV7-8	NA	NA	CASSPVPSAYEQYF	TGTGCCAGCAGCCCGGTCCCCTCCGCCTACGAGCAGTACTTC
TRBJ2-3	TRBV7-3	NA	few	CASSLTGAEFTDTQYF	TGTGCCAGCAGCTTAACGGGGGCGGAATTCACAGATACGCAGTATTTT
TRBJ2-1	TRBV28	TRBD2	NA	CASSPLGSGGGDEQFF	TGTGCCAGCAGTCCCCTCGGGAGCGGGGGGGGCGATGAGCAGTTCTTC
TRBJ2-5	TRBV7-2	NA	NA	CASSLGSETQYF	TGTGCCAGCAGCTTAGGGTCAGAGACCCAGTACTTC
TRBJ2-6	TRBV2	TRBD2	NA	CASRPKRGSGANVLTF	TGTGCCAGCAGACCAAAGCGGGGGTCTGGGGCCAACGTCCTGACTTTC
TRBJ2-1	TRBV18	NA	NA	CASSLGQSNEQFF	TGTGCCAGCTCTCTCGGACAGTCCAATGAGCAGTTCTTC
TRBJ2-3	TRBV18	NA	NA	CASSPQEGDTQYF	TGTGCCAGCTCACCACAAGAGGGAGATACGCAGTATTTT
TRBJ1-3	TRBV6-6	NA	NA	CASSLTGAGNTIYF	TGTGCCAGCAGCCTGACAGGCGCCGGAAACACCATATATTTT
TRBJ2-7	TRBV18	TRBD2	NA	CASWATSGGPEQYF	TGTGCCAGCTGGGCGACTAGCGGGGGGCCCGAGCAGTACTTC
TRBJ2-5	TRBV5-4	NA	NA	CASSLQEQETQYF	TGTGCCAGCAGCTTACAGGAACAAGAGACCCAGTACTTC
TRBJ1-2	TRBV30	NA	NA	CAWSVGGTGGYTF	TGTGCCTGGAGTGTGGGAGGGACGGGTGGCTACACCTTC
TRBJ2-2	TRBV30	NA	NA	CAWSPPTPLVGELFF	TGTGCCTGGAGTCCACCGACCCCTCTCGTCGGGGAGCTGTTTTTT
TRBJ2-5	TRBV7-2	TRBD2	NA	CASSPHSGGEETQYF	TGTGCCAGCAGCCCCCATAGCGGGGGAGAGGAGACCCAGTACTTC
TRBJ2-7	TRBV6-5	TRBD2	few	CASAVAGGPYEQYF	TGTGCCAGCGCCGTAGCGGGAGGGCCTTACGAGCAGTACTTC
TRBJ2-5	TRBV10-3	NA	NA	CAISETGLQETQYF	TGTGCCATCAGTGAGACAGGGCTCCAAGAGACCCAGTACTTC
TRBJ2-2	TRBV4-2	NA	once	CASSQDWSQGGTGELFF	TGTGCCAGCAGCCAAGATTGGAGTCAGGGTGGTACCGGGGAGCTGTTTTTT
TRBJ1-1	TRBV7-3	NA	NA	CASSLMVNTEAFF	TGTGCCAGCAGCTTGATGGTGAACACTGAAGCTTTCTTT
TRBJ2-2	TRBV27	TRBD1	few	CASTLTGGLSTGELFF	TGTGCCAGCACCCTGACAGGGGGCCTTAGCACCGGGGAGCTGTTTTTT
TRBJ2-5	TRBV7-9	NA	NA	CASSLVGATQETQYF	TGTGCCAGCAGCTTAGTGGGAGCGACCCAAGAGACCCAGTACTTC
TRBJ2-2	TRBV18	TRBD2	NA	CASSPGTGGTGELFF	TGTGCCAGCTCACCCGGAACGGGGGGCACCGGGGAGCTGTTTTTT
TRBJ2-3	TRBV28	NA	NA	CASRSLGADTQYF	TGTGCCAGCAGGAGTCTCGGTGCAGATACGCAGTATTTT
TRBJ2-1	TRBV28	TRBD2	NA	CASSTPRRVHIAGTYNEQFF	TGTGCCAGCAGTACACCAAGGCGGGTCCACATAGCGGGAACCTACAATGAGCAGTTCTTC
TRBJ2-1	TRBV19	TRBD2	once	CASSKRAGEFYNEQFF	TGTGCCAGTTCTAAGAGGGCGGGAGAATTCTACAATGAGCAGTTCTTC
TRBJ1-1	TRBV10-3	NA	NA	CAISLRLNTEAFF	TGTGCCATCAGTCTTCGGCTGAACACTGAAGCTTTCTTT
TRBJ2-5	TRBV2	TRBD2	NA	CASIPGRLAGLQETQYF	TGTGCCAGCATACCCGGGAGACTAGCGGGACTCCAAGAGACCCAGTACTTC
TRBJ2-7	TRBV6-6	NA	NA	CASSYGTKPPYEQYF	TGTGCCAGCAGTTACGGGACAAAACCTCCCTACGAGCAGTACTTC
TRBJ2-2	TRBV28	NA	once	CASSLQPLGELFF	TGTGCCAGCAGTTTACAACCACTCGGGGAGCTGTTTTTT
TRBJ1-1	TRBV19	NA	few	CASSIDPGGAGTEAFF	TGTGCCAGTAGTATAGATCCGGGGGGTGCAGGCACTGAAGCTTTCTTT
TRBJ1-2	TRBV5-4	TRBD1	NA	CASSLGGTGSRGYTF	TGTGCCAGCAGCTTGGGCGGGACAGGGTCTAGAGGCTACACCTTC